What follows describes a single T cell receptor (beta chain). Residents of under 25 US areas, aged about 18 to 100 years, made up the participants. Cohort assignment relied on participant-reported clinical history. This CDR3 has 15 amino acids. The germline V gene has CDR1 SNHLY and CDR2 FYNNEI. V was clipped by 4 bases and J by 7 bases, with 14 bases between them. The data are from a study of blood T cell repertoires in COVID-19. Turning to the study itself: In Cohort 3, a recovered donor had either two negative PCRs, clearance, or symptom resolution.

TCRdb's copy holds only in-frame clones and misses some; the assay was immunoSEQ multiplex PCR. The sample yields hundreds of thousands of clones, over 75% seen once. The sequenced sample consisted of PBMCs or T cells enriched from blood (not recorded which). This chain uses TRBV2 with TRBJ1-6, with a weak D call TRBD1 (5 bases). The source of this sequence is a middle-aged man in a cohort exposed to, infected with or recovered from COVID-19 (not recorded which). The DNA of the CDR3 is TGTGCCAGCAGTGTTGTTGGGGCCCCAAATTCACCCCTCCACTTT. Residues: CASSVVGAPNSPLHF.